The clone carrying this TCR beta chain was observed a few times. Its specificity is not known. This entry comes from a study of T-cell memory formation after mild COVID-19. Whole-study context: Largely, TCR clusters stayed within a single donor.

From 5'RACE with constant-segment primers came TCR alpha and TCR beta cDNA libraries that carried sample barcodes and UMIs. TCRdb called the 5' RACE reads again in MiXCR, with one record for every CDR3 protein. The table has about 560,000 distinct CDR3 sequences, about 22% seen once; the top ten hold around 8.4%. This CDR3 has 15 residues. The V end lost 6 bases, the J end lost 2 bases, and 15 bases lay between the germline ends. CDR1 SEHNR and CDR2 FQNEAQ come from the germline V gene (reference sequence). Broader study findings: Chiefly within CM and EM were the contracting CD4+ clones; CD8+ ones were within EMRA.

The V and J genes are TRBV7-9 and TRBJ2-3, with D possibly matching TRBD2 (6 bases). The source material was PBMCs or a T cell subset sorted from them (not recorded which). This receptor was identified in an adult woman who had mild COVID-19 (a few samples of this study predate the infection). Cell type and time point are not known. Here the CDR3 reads CASSIWRDPTDTQYF. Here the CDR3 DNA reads TGTGCCAGCAGTATATGGCGGGATCCCACAGATACGCAGTATTTT.